One and the same sample provided the 10 T cell receptor beta chains below, sequenced in a study of T-cell memory formation after mild COVID-19. TCRdb passed the 5' RACE reads through MiXCR, listing each CDR3 protein once. The sample carries about 560,000 distinct CDR3 sequences, around 15% recorded once. Sequenced material: PBMCs or a T cell subset sorted from them (not recorded which). Source of these receptors: an adult woman who had mild COVID-19 (a few samples of this study predate the infection). Cell type and time point are not known.

The chain has TRBV14 and TRBJ2-3; TRBD2 aligns across 8 bases. There are 16 residues in the CDR3. Germline V gene lookup returns CDR1 SGHDN and CDR2 FVKESK. J lost 0 bases, V lost 2 bases, and 4 bases had no gene match. This CDR3 reads CASSQLAGSSTDTQYF. The CDR3 bases are TGTGCCAGCAGCCAACTAGCGGGTTCTAGCACAGATACGCAGTATTTT.

The genes are TRBV20-1 and TRBJ1-2; D remains ambiguous. V lost 0 bases, J lost 7 bases, and 12 bases lay in between. The CDR3 consists of 13 residues. Germline V CDR1 and CDR2: DFQATT, SNEGSKA (reference sequence). The CDR3 region has the DNA TGCAGTGCTAGAGATCATACAAGCACTGGCTACACCTTC. This translates into CSARDHTSTGYTF.

This clonotype was counted only a few times. The V call is TRBV24-1, the J call TRBJ2-3, with unresolved D. The V gene lost 4 bases and the J gene lost 5 bases, with 9 bases spanning the gap. The CDR3 runs 13 residues. Per germline, CDR1 KGHDR and CDR2 SFDVKD. The chain's CDR3 is CATSETTGDTQYF. The CDR3 DNA reads TGTGCCACCAGTGAAACGACTGGAGATACGCAGTATTTT.

V gene TRBV13 combines with J gene TRBJ2-1, with 9 bases lining up with TRBD2. V lost 2 bases to trimming and J lost 3 bases; unmatched junction nucleotides: 5. The CDR3 spans 16 residues. Germline V gene data show CDR1 as PRHDT and CDR2 as FYEKMQ (reference sequence). CDR3 sequence reads: CASSLLREGLYNEQFF. CDR3 DNA sequence: TGTGCCAGCAGCTTATTGCGGGAGGGCCTCTACAATGAGCAGTTCTTC. Full variable domain (remainder filled in from reference TRBV13 and TRBJ2-1): AAGVIQSPRHLIKEKRETATLKCYPIPRHDTVYWYQQGPGQDPQFLISFYEKMQSDKGSIPDRFSAQQFSDYHSELNMSSLELGDSALYFCASSLLREGLYNEQFFGPGTRLTVL.

This clonotype has a count of ten or more. V and J are TRBV5-5 and TRBJ1-1; TRBD1 matches 8 bases. V was clipped by 4 bases and J by 1 base; unmatched bases: 3. The germline CDR1 and CDR2 sequences are SGHKS and YYEKEE (reference sequence). This CDR3 is 14 amino acids long. The CDR3 bases are TGTGCCAGCAGCCGGGGACAGGCGAACACTGAAGCTTTCTTT. Its protein product is CASSRGQANTEAFF.

This clonotype was counted a few times. The chain couples TRBV11-1 to TRBJ1-6; weak D call: TRBD1 (5 bases). CDR3 length: 16 amino acids. The germline V and J ends were trimmed by 5 bases and 6 bases, with 17 bases remaining between them. Germline CDR1 SGHAT, CDR2 FQDESV (reference sequence). This chain's CDR3 is CASSLDGGVLNSPLHF. The CDR3 DNA follows: TGTGCCAGCAGCCTGGACGGGGGTGTCCTTAATTCACCCCTCCACTTT. The whole variable domain, remainder taken from reference TRBV11-1 and TRBJ1-6, is EAEVAQSPRYKITEKSQAVAFWCDPISGHATLYWYRQILGQGPELLVQFQDESVVDDSQLPKDRFSAERLKGVDSTLKIQPAELGDSAMYLCASSLDGGVLNSPLHFGNGTRLTVT.

The chain combines TRBV25-1 with TRBJ2-1; possibly TRBD1 for D (6 bases). CDR3 length: 14 amino acids. Trimming removed 4 bases from V and 4 bases from J, with 11 bases in between. CDR1 and CDR2 from the germline V gene are MGHDK and SYGVNS. CDR3 DNA sequence: TGTGCCAGCAGTGGCCGGGACACATACAATGAGCAGTTCTTC. It translates to CASSGRDTYNEQFF.

This clonotype was counted only a few times. The chain carries TRBV19 and TRBJ2-1; 7 nucleotides align to TRBD2. The CDR3 runs to 15 residues. Germline V lookup: CDR1 LNHDA, CDR2 SQIVND (reference sequence). Trimming took 5 bases from V and 0 from J; bases not matched to a gene: 4. CDR3 sequence (DNA): TGTGCCAGTAGTTACGGCGGGAGCTCCTACAATGAGCAGTTCTTC. This gives the protein CASSYGGSSYNEQFF.

This clonotype was counted between two and nine times. The V and J genes are TRBV7-6 and TRBJ2-3; D is uncertain. Trimming stripped 1 base from V and 5 bases from J, with 7 bases between. CDR3 length equals 13 residues. Germline CDR1 SGHVS, CDR2 FNYEAQ. DNA of the CDR3: TGTGCCAGCAGCTTAGGGGGTTTAGATACGCAGTATTTT. Encoded protein: CASSLGGLDTQYF.

Only a few counts were recorded for this clonotype. J is TRBJ1-2 and V is TRBV15, with D uncertain. CDR1 and CDR2 (germline): LNHNV, YYDKDF (reference sequence). This CDR3 contains 11 residues. V was shortened by 5 bases and J by 5 bases, with 6 bases between the two germline ends. CDR3 loop: CATSLGYGYTF. DNA of the CDR3: TGTGCCACCAGCCTAGGGTATGGCTACACCTTC.